Listed below are T cell receptor beta chains from one sample, sequenced in a study of cytomegalovirus exposure and HLA in healthy donors. Clones were sequenced by immunoSEQ multiplex PCR, and TCRdb holds only the in-frame ones, with some missing. The repertoire holds over 200,000 clones, with less than 95% as singletons. The source material was PBMCs. These receptors all stem from a woman aged 30 to 39 in good health and CMV-seronegative. Each CDR3 is given with its conserved first and last residue. A D gene is named only where the DNA matches it firmly. Rows give clone size only sometimes, using once, few, many, or a class for an expanded clone.

V gene,clone size,D gene,J gene,CDR3 protein,CDR3 DNA
TRBV6-5,NA,TRBD1,TRBJ2-7,CASTPGTGVYEQYF,TGTGCCAGCACCCCCGGGACAGGGGTCTACGAGCAGTACTTC
TRBV27,NA,NA,TRBJ2-7,CASSTQTGDEQYF,TGTGCCAGCAGTACACAGACAGGTGACGAGCAGTACTTC
TRBV10-3,NA,TRBD2,TRBJ2-2,CATLPRGGSGTGELFF,TGTGCCACCCTCCCCCGTGGCGGGAGTGGCACCGGGGAGCTGTTTTTT
TRBV4-2,NA,NA,TRBJ2-2,CASSPQGNGELFF,TGTGCCAGCAGCCCACAGGGCAACGGGGAGCTGTTTTTT
TRBV29-1,NA,TRBD2,TRBJ2-1,CSATGTSGRYSYNEQFF,TGCAGTGCAACCGGGACTAGCGGGAGGTACTCCTACAATGAGCAGTTCTTC
TRBV7-6,NA,TRBD2,TRBJ2-1,CASGSAAGGWYNEQFF,TGTGCCAGCGGCTCGGCGGCGGGAGGGTGGTACAATGAGCAGTTCTTC
TRBV27,once,TRBD2,TRBJ2-1,CASSLAGGNEQFF,TGTGCCAGCAGTTTGGCGGGAGGGAATGAGCAGTTCTTC
TRBV2,NA,NA,TRBJ2-3,CASSESHTDTQYF,TGTGCCAGCAGTGAATCCCACACAGATACGCAGTATTTT
TRBV9,NA,NA,TRBJ2-7,CASSVGLDDYEQYF,TGTGCCAGCAGCGTAGGCTTAGACGACTACGAGCAGTACTTC
TRBV27,NA,TRBD2,TRBJ2-7,CASSARLGLASYEQYF,TGTGCCAGCAGTGCACGTCTGGGACTAGCGAGCTACGAGCAGTACTTC
TRBV29-1,NA,NA,TRBJ2-7,CSVAGDGGEQYF,TGCAGCGTTGCAGGGGACGGCGGCGAGCAGTACTTC
TRBV6-1,NA,NA,TRBJ2-1,CASNLVGAYNEQFF,TGTGCCAGCAACTTGGTGGGAGCCTACAATGAGCAGTTCTTC
TRBV5-6,NA,NA,TRBJ2-3,CASSFPSTDTQYF,TGTGCCAGCAGCTTTCCCAGCACAGATACGCAGTATTTT
TRBV18,NA,NA,TRBJ2-1,CASSPIGNEQFF,TGTGCCAGCTCACCAATAGGGAATGAGCAGTTCTTC
TRBV25-1,few,NA,TRBJ2-7,CASSPQGYEQYF,TGTGCCAGCAGTCCCCAGGGCTACGAGCAGTACTTC
TRBV5-1,NA,NA,TRBJ2-7,CASSLAYEQYF,TGCGCCAGCAGCTTGGCCTACGAGCAGTACTTC
TRBV4-1,NA,TRBD1,TRBJ2-5,CASSQPDRGIKETQYF,TGCGCCAGCAGCCAACCGGACAGGGGTATCAAAGAGACCCAGTACTTC
TRBV6-1,NA,NA,TRBJ2-7,CASSEPAGSAYEQYF,TGTGCCAGCAGTGAACCGGCGGGATCTGCCTACGAGCAGTACTTC
TRBV7-6,NA,TRBD2,TRBJ2-1,CASSPTSGRSGEQFF,TGTGCCAGCAGCCCTACTAGCGGGAGATCCGGTGAGCAGTTCTTC
TRBV7-3,NA,NA,TRBJ2-3,CASSPNQYSTDTQYF,TGTGCCAGCAGCCCCAACCAATACAGCACAGATACGCAGTATTTT
TRBV18,NA,NA,TRBJ2-7,CASSQGLEYEQYF,TGTGCCAGCTCACAGGGGTTGGAGTACGAGCAGTACTTC
TRBV28,few,NA,TRBJ1-2,CASRSYYGYTF,TGTGCCAGCAGGAGTTACTATGGCTACACCTTC
TRBV18,NA,NA,TRBJ2-7,CASSPDGYEQYF,TGTGCCAGCTCACCCGACGGTTACGAGCAGTACTTC
TRBV5-1,NA,NA,TRBJ2-1,CASSPGAKDSYNEQFF,TGCGCCAGCAGCCCCGGGGCAAAAGACTCCTACAATGAGCAGTTCTTC
TRBV28,NA,NA,TRBJ2-7,CASSLRFPGEQYF,TGTGCCAGCAGTTTACGATTTCCCGGCGAGCAGTACTTC
TRBV13,NA,NA,TRBJ1-2,CASSLAGGLWYGYTF,TGTGCCAGCAGCTTAGCGGGGGGGCTGTGGTATGGCTACACCTTC
TRBV7-8,once,NA,TRBJ1-4,CASSPKRTAQPTNEKLFF,TGTGCCAGCAGCCCGAAAAGGACAGCCCAGCCAACTAATGAAAAACTGTTTTTT
TRBV7-3,NA,NA,TRBJ2-1,CASSLAPQNEQFF,TGTGCCAGCAGCCTAGCGCCCCAGAATGAGCAGTTCTTC
TRBV6-5,once,NA,TRBJ2-7,CASRTGGSYEQYF,TGTGCCAGCAGGACAGGCGGTTCCTACGAGCAGTACTTC
TRBV7-6,NA,NA,TRBJ1-5,CASSPGRDYQPQHF,TGTGCCAGCAGCCCGGGAAGGGATTATCAGCCCCAGCATTTT
TRBV4-3,NA,TRBD1,TRBJ1-3,CASSQGTGGSGNTIYF,TGCGCCAGCAGCCAAGGGACAGGGGGCTCAGGAAACACCATATATTTT
TRBV7-6,NA,TRBD2,TRBJ2-2,CASSLGTSGRYTGELFF,TGTGCCAGCAGCTTAGGGACTAGCGGGAGATACACCGGGGAGCTGTTTTTT
TRBV19,NA,TRBD2,TRBJ2-1,CASSIGGGGYNEQFF,TGTGCCAGTAGTATAGGCGGGGGAGGCTACAATGAGCAGTTCTTC